This T cell receptor (beta chain) was observed in a study of T cell repertoires in cytomegalovirus infection. General study points: HLA-C-restricted, CMV-specific TCR beta clonotypes were dominant ex vivo. Cumulative public TCR beta family frequency identified carriers of CMV plus the relevant HLA.

TCRdb independently ran MiXCR on the reads; one entry per CDR3 protein. The sample yields 700,000 to 850,000 distinct CDR3 sequences, approximately 29% seen once. Germline values: CDR1 MNHEY, CDR2 SMNVEV (reference sequence). The junction had 5 bases not matched to a gene; V was cut back by 9 bases and J by 4 bases. The CDR3 totals 12 residues. This clonotype was seen a few times. Its antigen is unknown. The chain combines TRBV27 with TRBJ1-2, with TRBD1 identical over 7 bases. Sequencing was performed on cultured CD8+ T cells from PBMCs, taken from culture after CMV antigen stimulation. The receptor's source is a human donor in good health (CMV status not recorded). Some clones in this sample may be carry-over from other donors' samples. The CDR3 nucleotides read TGTGCCAGTATGGGACAGCCCTATGGCTACACCTTC. Its protein product is CASMGQPYGYTF.